The sequence of this TCR beta chain was determined in a study of spatial heterogeneity in lung cancer. The overall study: Beta-chain sequences were consistently detected more often than alpha-chain sequences. As counted in raw reads, each unique TCR and UMI combination appeared more than ten times on average.

Within the sample, this clonotype is medium-sized. Its matching antigen is unknown. Regarding the study as a whole: Counts that tracked tumor mutation counts were those of expanded intratumoral alpha and beta TCRs.

The CDR3 contains 16 residues. Trimming left V 6 bases short and J 1 base short, with 19 bases between. Germline V gives CDR1 MNHEY, CDR2 SMNVEV (reference sequence). The time point here: sample taken at primary tumor resection. Researchers sequenced whole RNA taken from tumor, nontumor lung or frozen PBMC without sorting. TCRdb processed the 5' RACE reads anew with MiXCR; each CDR3 protein has one entry. Found here are 2,500 to 3,500 distinct CDR3 sequences, roughly 6% of them singletons; the top ten hold 33%. The sequences come from lung tumor tissue, collected at surgery. The sequence came from a male donor with early-stage non-small cell lung cancer. This sequence joins TRBV27 and TRBJ2-7; D unclear. The CDR3 region has the DNA TGTGCCAGCAGCCCCTATTTATCGCGGAGTTCCTACGAGCAGTACTTC. It yields the protein CASSPYLSRSSYEQYF.